The rows below give T cell receptor beta chains drawn from one sample of a study of cytomegalovirus exposure and HLA in healthy donors. This table comes from immunoSEQ multiplex PCR, and its TCRdb copy is limited to in-frame clones, with some not included. The table lists about 100,000 clones, around 9.1% of them singletons. The source material was PBMCs. These receptors were obtained from a man in his forties in good health and CMV-seropositive. CDR3s include the opening cysteine and the closing phenylalanine or tryptophan. D genes are given only for firm matches. Not all rows give a size; the values are once, few, many and, for expanded clones, a class.

clone_size | j_call | v_call | d_call | cdr3_aa | cdr3_nt
few | TRBJ1-5 | TRBV7-3 | TRBD1 | CASSPRTGYQPQHF | TGTGCCAGCAGCCCCCGGACAGGGTATCAGCCCCAGCATTTT
few | TRBJ2-7 | TRBV30 | TRBD2 | CAWSLGGTSGYEQYF | TGTGCCTGGAGTCTTGGCGGGACTAGCGGATACGAGCAGTACTTC
few | TRBJ2-1 | TRBV15 | TRBD2 | CATGAGRSGFQDEQFF | TGTGCCACCGGAGCGGGAAGGAGTGGCTTTCAGGATGAGCAGTTCTTC
few | TRBJ2-7 | TRBV5-4 | TRBD1 | CASSPGQGGYEQYF | TGTGCCAGCAGCCCTGGACAGGGGGGATACGAGCAGTACTTC
few | TRBJ2-5 | TRBV11-2 | TRBD1 | CASSPGTGGLETQYF | TGTGCCAGCAGCCCCGGGACAGGGGGCTTGGAGACCCAGTACTTC
many | TRBJ1-2 | TRBV7-9 | TRBD1 | CASSLGQGGNYGYTF | TGTGCCAGCAGCTTAGGACAGGGGGGAAACTATGGCTACACCTTC
- | TRBJ2-1 | TRBV7-2 | - | CASSPEIFGYNEQFF | TGTGCCAGCAGTCCGGAGATATTTGGATACAATGAGCAGTTCTTC
few | TRBJ2-6 | TRBV6-5 | TRBD1 | CASSSGGTGANVLTF | TGTGCCAGCTCTTCAGGGGGCACTGGGGCCAACGTCCTGACTTTC
- | TRBJ2-7 | TRBV4-1 | - | CASSQDSYEQYF | TGCGCCAGCAGCCAAGACAGCTACGAGCAGTACTTC
few | TRBJ1-3 | TRBV28 | - | CASAPRLGAGNTIYF | TGTGCCAGCGCCCCTCGACTAGGGGCTGGAAACACCATATATTTT
- | TRBJ2-3 | TRBV6-4 | - | CARSPTSTDKQYF | TGTGCCAGAAGCCCCACTAGCACAGATAAGCAGTATTTT
few | TRBJ2-7 | TRBV5-8 | TRBD1 | CASSLTDREEQYF | TGTGCCAGCAGCTTGACGGACAGGGAAGAGCAGTACTTC
few | TRBJ2-1 | TRBV29-1 | - | CSVADWSANEQFF | TGCAGCGTTGCCGACTGGAGCGCGAATGAGCAGTTCTTC
- | TRBJ1-1 | TRBV11-3 | - | CASSLIKSGGEAFF | TGTGCCAGCAGCTTAATCAAGTCCGGGGGTGAAGCTTTCTTT
- | TRBJ1-4 | TRBV7-2 | - | CASSRRDPRGKLFF | TGTGCCAGCAGCCGTCGGGACCCCAGGGGAAAACTGTTTTTT
few | TRBJ2-1 | TRBV25-1 | TRBD2 | CASSEYKGLANEQFF | TGTGCCAGCAGTGAATATAAGGGACTAGCCAATGAGCAGTTCTTC
- | TRBJ1-1 | TRBV5-6 | TRBD1 | CASSSPTGLTEAFF | TGTGCCAGCAGCTCACCGACAGGGCTCACTGAAGCTTTCTTT
many | TRBJ2-5 | TRBV6-5 | - | CASSYYSSRGETQYF | TGTGCCAGCAGTTACTATAGCAGCCGGGGGGAGACCCAGTACTTC
few | TRBJ2-7 | TRBV15 | - | CATSREMAATYEQYF | TGTGCCACCAGCAGAGAAATGGCTGCCACGTACGAGCAGTACTTC
- | TRBJ2-7 | TRBV5-4 | TRBD2 | CASRPPGLAFHYEQYF | TGTGCCAGCAGACCACCGGGACTAGCGTTCCACTACGAGCAGTACTTC
- | TRBJ2-7 | TRBV9 | TRBD2 | CASSPPGTSELYEQYF | TGTGCCAGCAGTCCTCCCGGGACTAGCGAACTCTACGAGCAGTACTTC
- | TRBJ1-1 | TRBV5-5 | - | CASSFDSGDTEAFF | TGTGCCAGCAGCTTTGACAGTGGGGACACTGAAGCTTTCTTT
- | TRBJ2-7 | TRBV21-1 | - | CASSGQRVSYEQYF | TGTGCCAGCAGCGGCCAGCGGGTTTCCTACGAGCAGTACTTC
- | TRBJ2-3 | TRBV5-8 | - | CASNKGGGSGTDTQYF | TGTGCCAGCAACAAGGGCGGTGGGAGCGGAACAGATACGCAGTATTTT
- | TRBJ1-2 | TRBV7-9 | - | CASSPGQRTTF | TGTGCCAGCAGCCCTGGACAGAGAACCACCTTC
few | TRBJ2-7 | TRBV5-1 | - | CASSLTPWTPEQYF | TGCGCCAGCAGCTTGACCCCTTGGACACCCGAGCAGTACTTC
- | TRBJ2-3 | TRBV9 | TRBD2 | CASSSLAGGETDTQYF | TGTGCCAGCAGCTCCTTAGCGGGAGGGGAGACAGATACGCAGTATTTT
- | TRBJ2-1 | TRBV19 | TRBD2 | CASSIDRLAQSSYNEQFF | TGTGCCAGTAGTATAGACAGACTAGCGCAGAGCTCCTACAATGAGCAGTTCTTC
- | TRBJ2-5 | TRBV5-1 | - | CASSLRGLQETQYF | TGCGCCAGCAGCTTGCGAGGGCTGCAAGAGACCCAGTACTTC
few | TRBJ2-7 | TRBV2 | - | CASSPVNGYEQYF | TGTGCCAGCAGTCCGGTGAACGGCTACGAGCAGTACTTC
- | TRBJ2-2 | TRBV7-9 | - | CAREASNTGELFF | TGTGCCCGCGAGGCGTCGAACACCGGGGAGCTGTTTTTT
few | TRBJ1-5 | TRBV11-2 | - | CASSTGENQPQHF | TGTGCCAGCAGTACGGGGGAAAATCAGCCCCAGCATTTT
few | TRBJ1-2 | TRBV5-1 | TRBD1 | CASSPETGGTNYGYTF | TGCGCCAGCAGCCCGGAGACAGGGGGTACTAACTATGGCTACACCTTC
few | TRBJ2-2 | TRBV7-6 | TRBD2 | CASSSRTGGTGELFF | TGTGCCAGCAGCTCCCGAACGGGAGGTACCGGGGAGCTGTTTTTT
- | TRBJ2-5 | TRBV7-8 | TRBD1 | CASSLEAGGFGGGETQYF | TGTGCCAGCAGCTTAGAGGCAGGGGGCTTCGGCGGTGGAGAGACCCAGTACTTC
few | TRBJ2-2 | TRBV14 | TRBD2 | CASSQIPSGQTGELFF | TGTGCCAGCAGCCAAATCCCTAGCGGTCAGACCGGGGAGCTGTTTTTT
few | TRBJ2-3 | TRBV7-2 | TRBD2 | CASPTSGREPDTQYF | TGTGCCAGTCCTACTAGCGGGAGGGAACCAGATACGCAGTATTTT